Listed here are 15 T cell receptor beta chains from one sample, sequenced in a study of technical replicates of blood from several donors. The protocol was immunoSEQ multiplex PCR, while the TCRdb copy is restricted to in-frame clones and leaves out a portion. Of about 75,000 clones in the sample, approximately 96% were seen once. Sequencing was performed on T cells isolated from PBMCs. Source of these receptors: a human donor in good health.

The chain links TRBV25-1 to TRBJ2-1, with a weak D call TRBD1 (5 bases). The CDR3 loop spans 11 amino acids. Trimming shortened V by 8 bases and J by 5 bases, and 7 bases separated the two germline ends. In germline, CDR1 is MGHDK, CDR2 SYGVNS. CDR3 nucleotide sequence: TGTGCCAGCTCCAGGGACAATGAGCAGTTCTTC. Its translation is CASSRDNEQFF.

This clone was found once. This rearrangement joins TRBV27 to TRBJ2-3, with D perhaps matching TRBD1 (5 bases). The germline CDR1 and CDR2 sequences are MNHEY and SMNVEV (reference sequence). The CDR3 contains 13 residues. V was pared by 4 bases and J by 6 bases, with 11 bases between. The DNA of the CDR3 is TGTGCCAGCAGTTCCCTCCAGGGTGATACGCAGTATTTT. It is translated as CASSSLQGDTQYF.

DNA for the CDR3: TGTGCCAGCCGGACTAGCGGGGCCTACACAGATACGCAGTATTTT. This translates into CASRTSGAYTDTQYF. This sequence joins TRBV2 and TRBJ2-3, with 12 bases matching TRBD2. The V segment lost 8 bases and the J segment 2 bases; nucleotides outside the gene matches: 5. The V gene's germline CDR1 is SNHLY and CDR2 FYNNEI. The CDR3 has 15 residues.

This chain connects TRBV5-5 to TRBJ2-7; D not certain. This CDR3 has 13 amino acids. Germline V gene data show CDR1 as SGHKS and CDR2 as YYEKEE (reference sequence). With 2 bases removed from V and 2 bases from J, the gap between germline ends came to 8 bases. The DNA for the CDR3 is TGTGCCAGCAGCTTACAGAATCCCTACGAGCAGTACTTC. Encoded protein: CASSLQNPYEQYF.

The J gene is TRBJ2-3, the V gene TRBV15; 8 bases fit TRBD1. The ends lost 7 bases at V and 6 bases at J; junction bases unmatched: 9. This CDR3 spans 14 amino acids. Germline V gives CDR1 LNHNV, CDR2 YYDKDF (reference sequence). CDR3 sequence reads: CATKDRGGLDTQYF. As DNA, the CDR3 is TGTGCCACCAAAGACAGGGGAGGACTCGATACGCAGTATTTT. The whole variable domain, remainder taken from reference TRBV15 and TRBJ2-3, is DAMVIQNPRYQVTQFGKPVTLSCSQTLNHNVMYWYQQKSSQAPKLLFHYYDKDFNNEADTPDNFQSRRPNTSFCFLDIRSPGLGDTAMYLCATKDRGGLDTQYFGPGTRLTVL.

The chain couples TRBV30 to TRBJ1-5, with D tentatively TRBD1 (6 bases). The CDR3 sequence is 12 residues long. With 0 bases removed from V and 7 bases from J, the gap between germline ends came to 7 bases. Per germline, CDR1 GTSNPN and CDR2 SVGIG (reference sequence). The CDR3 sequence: CAWSVGGQPQHF. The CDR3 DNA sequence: TGTGCCTGGAGTGTAGGGGGACAGCCCCAGCATTTT.

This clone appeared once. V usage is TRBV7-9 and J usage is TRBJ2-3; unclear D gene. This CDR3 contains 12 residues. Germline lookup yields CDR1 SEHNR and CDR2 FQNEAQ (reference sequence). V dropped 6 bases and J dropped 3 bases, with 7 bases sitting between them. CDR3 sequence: CASRQTTDTQYF. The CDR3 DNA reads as TGTGCCAGCAGGCAAACAACAGATACGCAGTATTTT.

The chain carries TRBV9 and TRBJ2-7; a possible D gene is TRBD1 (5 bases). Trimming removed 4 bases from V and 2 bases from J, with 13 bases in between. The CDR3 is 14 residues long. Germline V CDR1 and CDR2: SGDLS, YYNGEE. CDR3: CASSPRQYTYEQYF. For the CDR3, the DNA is TGTGCCAGCAGCCCACGACAGTACACCTACGAGCAGTACTTC.

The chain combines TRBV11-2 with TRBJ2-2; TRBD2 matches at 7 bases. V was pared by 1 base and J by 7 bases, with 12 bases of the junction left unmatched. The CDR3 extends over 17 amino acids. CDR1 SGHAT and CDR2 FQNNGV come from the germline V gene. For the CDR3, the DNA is TGTGCCAGCAGCTTAGGGGGTCCTAGCGGAGTAGTCGGGGAGCTGTTTTTT. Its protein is CASSLGGPSGVVGELFF.

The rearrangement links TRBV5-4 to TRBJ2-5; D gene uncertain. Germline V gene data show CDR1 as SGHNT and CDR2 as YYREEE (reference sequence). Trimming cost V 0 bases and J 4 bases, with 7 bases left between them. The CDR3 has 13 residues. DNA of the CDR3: TGTGCCAGCAGCTTGGTCCCTCTAGAGACCCAGTACTTC. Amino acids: CASSLVPLETQYF.

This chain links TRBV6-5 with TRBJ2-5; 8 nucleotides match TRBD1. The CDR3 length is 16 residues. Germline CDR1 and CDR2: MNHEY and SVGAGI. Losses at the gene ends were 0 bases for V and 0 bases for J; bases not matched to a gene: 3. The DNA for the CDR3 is TGTGCCAGCAGTTACTCGACAGGGGAGTACCAAGAGACCCAGTACTTC. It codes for CASSYSTGEYQETQYF.

The chain's CDR3 is CASSTVWSAHSSNQPQHF. The DNA for the CDR3 is TGTGCCAGCAGTACCGTTTGGAGCGCCCATTCTAGCAATCAGCCCCAGCATTTT. The chain combines TRBV28 with TRBJ1-5; no reliable D call. The CDR3 loop spans 18 amino acids. V was cut by 5 bases and J by 0 bases, with 20 bases left in between. In germline, CDR1 is MDHEN, CDR2 SYDVKM.

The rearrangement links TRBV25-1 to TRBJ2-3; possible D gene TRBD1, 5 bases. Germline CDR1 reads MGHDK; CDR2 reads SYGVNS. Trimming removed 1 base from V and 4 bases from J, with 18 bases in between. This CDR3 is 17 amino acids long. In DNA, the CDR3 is TGTGCCAGCAGTGAATCAGGGTCTCTGGGGCGTTCAGATACGCAGTATTTT. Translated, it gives CASSESGSLGRSDTQYF.

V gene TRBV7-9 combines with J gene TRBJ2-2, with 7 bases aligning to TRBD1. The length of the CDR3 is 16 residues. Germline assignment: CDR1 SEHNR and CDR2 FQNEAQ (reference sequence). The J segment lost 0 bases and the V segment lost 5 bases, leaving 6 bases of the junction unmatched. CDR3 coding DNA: TGTGCCAGCAGCAGCGCCGGGACAGCGAACACCGGGGAGCTGTTTTTT. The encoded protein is CASSSAGTANTGELFF.

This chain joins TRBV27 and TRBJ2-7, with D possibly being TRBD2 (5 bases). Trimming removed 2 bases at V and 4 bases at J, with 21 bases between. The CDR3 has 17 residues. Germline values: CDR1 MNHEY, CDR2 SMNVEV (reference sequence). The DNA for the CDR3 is TGTGCCAGCAGTTTAAAAACGTGGGCTAGCAGTTTATACGAGCAGTACTTC. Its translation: CASSLKTWASSLYEQYF.